The following is a T cell receptor (beta chain) sequence with its context. This sample was taken from a study of control samples from healthy donors and cancer patients. The method was immunoSEQ multiplex PCR; TCRdb's version includes in-frame clones alone and lacks a portion of them. Counted here are about 110,000 clones, 90% occurring once; the ten biggest clones make up 4.4%. V was shortened by 0 bases and J by 2 bases, with 19 bases between the two germline ends. Germline CDR1 reads SEHNR; CDR2 reads FQNEAQ (reference sequence). CDR3 length: 19 residues. This chain connects TRBV7-9 to TRBJ2-2, with D possibly being TRBD1 (6 bases). The sequence was obtained from a human donor in good health. The donor label of this sample is uncertain. Sequenced input: blood. The CDR3 nucleotides are TGTGCCAGCAGCTTAGCAATTGGAAGGGGGAATTTCAACACCGGGGAGCTGTTTTTT. It yields the protein CASSLAIGRGNFNTGELFF.